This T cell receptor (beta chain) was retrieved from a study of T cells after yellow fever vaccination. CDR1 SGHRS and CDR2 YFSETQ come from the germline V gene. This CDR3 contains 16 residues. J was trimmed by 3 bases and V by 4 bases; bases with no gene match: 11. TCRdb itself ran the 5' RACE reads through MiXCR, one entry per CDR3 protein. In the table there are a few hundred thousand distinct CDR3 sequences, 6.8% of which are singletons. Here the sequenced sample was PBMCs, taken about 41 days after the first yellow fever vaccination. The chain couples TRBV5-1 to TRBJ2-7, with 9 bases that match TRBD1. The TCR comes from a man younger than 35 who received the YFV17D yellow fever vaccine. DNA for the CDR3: TGCGCCAGCAGCCCCAAAGTGACAGGGGGAGGCTACGAGCAGTACTTC. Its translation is CASSPKVTGGGYEQYF.